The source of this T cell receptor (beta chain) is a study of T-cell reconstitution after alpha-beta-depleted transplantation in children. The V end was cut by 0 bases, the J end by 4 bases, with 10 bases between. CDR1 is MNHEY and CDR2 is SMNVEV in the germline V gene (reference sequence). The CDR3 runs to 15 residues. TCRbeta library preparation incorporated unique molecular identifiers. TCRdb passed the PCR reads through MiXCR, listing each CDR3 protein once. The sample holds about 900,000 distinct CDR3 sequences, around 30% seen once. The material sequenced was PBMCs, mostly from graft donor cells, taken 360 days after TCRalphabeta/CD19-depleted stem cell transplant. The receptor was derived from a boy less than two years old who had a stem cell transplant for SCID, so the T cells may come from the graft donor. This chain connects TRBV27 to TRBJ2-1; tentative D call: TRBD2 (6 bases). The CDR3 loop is CASSLSMGGYNEQFF. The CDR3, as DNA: TGTGCCAGCAGTTTATCGATGGGGGGTTACAATGAGCAGTTCTTC.